This TCR beta chain originates from a study of blood T cell repertoires in COVID-19. The data were produced by immunoSEQ multiplex PCR, yet TCRdb's version contains in-frame clones alone and is incomplete. The repertoire includes about 210,000 clones, roughly 82% of them detected once, and 9.5% to 15% sits in the top ten. The CDR3 consists of 11 residues. The germline gives CDR1 SQVTM, CDR2 ANQGSEA. The V end lost 7 bases, the J end lost 3 bases, and 9 bases lay between the germline ends. About this clone: The sample carries other DNA sequences with the same CDR3.

The TCR originated in a woman aged 40 to 50 with acute or convalescent COVID-19. Sequencing was carried out using peripheral blood. This sequence joins TRBV29-1 and TRBJ1-2; a weak D match, TRBD1 (5 bases). The CDR3 reads CSAGGDYGYTF. In DNA form, the CDR3 reads TGCAGCGCTGGGGGGGACTATGGCTACACCTTC.